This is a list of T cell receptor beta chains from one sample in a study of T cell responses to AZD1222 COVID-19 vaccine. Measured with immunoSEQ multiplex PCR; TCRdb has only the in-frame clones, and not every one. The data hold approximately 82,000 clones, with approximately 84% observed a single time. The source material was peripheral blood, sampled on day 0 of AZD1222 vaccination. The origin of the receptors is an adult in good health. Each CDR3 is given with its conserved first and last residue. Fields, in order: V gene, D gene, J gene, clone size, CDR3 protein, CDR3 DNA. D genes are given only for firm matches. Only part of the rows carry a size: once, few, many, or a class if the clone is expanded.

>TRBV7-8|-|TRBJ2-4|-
CASSLRDTLAADF
TGTGCCAGCAGCCTCCGGGACACCCTCGCCGCGGACTTC
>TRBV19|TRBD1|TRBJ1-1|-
CASSITTGTTEAFF
TGTGCCAGTAGTATCACGACAGGGACCACTGAAGCTTTCTTT
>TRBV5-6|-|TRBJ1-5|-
CASSLLPDQPQHF
TGTGCCAGCAGCTTGCTCCCTGATCAGCCCCAGCATTTT
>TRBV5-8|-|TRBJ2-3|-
CASSLGLYWDTQYF
TGTGCCAGCAGCCTGGGACTGTATTGGGATACGCAGTATTTT
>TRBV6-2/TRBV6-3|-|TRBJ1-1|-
CASSQGFDTEAFF
TGTGCCAGCAGTCAGGGGTTCGACACTGAAGCTTTCTTT
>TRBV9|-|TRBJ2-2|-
CASSVARVTGELFF
TGTGCCAGCAGCGTAGCCCGGGTTACCGGGGAGCTGTTTTTT
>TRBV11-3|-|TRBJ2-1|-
CASSTQGGEQFF
TGTGCCAGCAGCACCCAGGGCGGTGAGCAGTTCTTC
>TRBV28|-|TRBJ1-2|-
CASSLGLGYGYTF
TGTGCCAGCAGTTTGGGTTTGGGGTATGGCTACACCTTC
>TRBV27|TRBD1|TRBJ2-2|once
CASRLLQGATGELFF
TGTGCCAGCAGATTGCTCCAGGGGGCGACCGGGGAGCTGTTTTTT
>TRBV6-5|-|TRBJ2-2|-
CASSPGGGELFF
TGTGCCAGCAGTCCTGGCGGCGGGGAGCTGTTTTTT
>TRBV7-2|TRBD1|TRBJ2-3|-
CASSPGTATDTQYF
TGTGCCAGCAGCCCCGGGACAGCCACAGATACGCAGTATTTT
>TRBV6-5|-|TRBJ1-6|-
CASRPSSYNSPLHF
TGTGCCAGCAGGCCGAGCTCCTATAATTCACCCCTCCACTTT
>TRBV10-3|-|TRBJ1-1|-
CAISEHDSSEAFF
TGTGCCATCAGTGAGCACGACAGTTCTGAAGCTTTCTTT
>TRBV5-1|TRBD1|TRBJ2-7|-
CASSMGQIYEQYF
TGCGCCAGCAGCATGGGACAGATCTACGAGCAGTACTTC
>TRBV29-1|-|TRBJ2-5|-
CSAPQGNQETQYF
TGCAGCGCCCCGCAGGGGAACCAAGAGACCCAGTACTTC
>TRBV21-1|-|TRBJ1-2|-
CASSKGTEECGYTF
TGTGCCAGCAGCAAAGGCACGGAGGAGTGTGGCTACACCTTC
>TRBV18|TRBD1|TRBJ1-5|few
CASSSDRGEPQHF
TGTGCCAGCTCAAGTGACAGGGGTGAGCCCCAGCATTTT
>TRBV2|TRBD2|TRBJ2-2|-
CASRRLAGGLTGELFF
TGTGCCAGCAGAAGACTAGCGGGGGGCCTCACCGGGGAGCTGTTTTTT
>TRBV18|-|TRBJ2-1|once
CASSRTGSSYNEQFF
TGTGCCAGCTCACGGACGGGGAGCTCCTACAATGAGCAGTTCTTC
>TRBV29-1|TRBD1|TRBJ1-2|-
CSVERTQGGGYTF
TGCAGCGTTGAAAGGACTCAGGGGGGTGGCTACACCTTC
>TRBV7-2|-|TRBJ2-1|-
CASSLAWTHSNEQFF
TGTGCCAGCAGCTTAGCCTGGACCCACTCAAATGAGCAGTTCTTC
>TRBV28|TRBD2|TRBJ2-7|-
CASSPSSGGAGKQYF
TGTGCCAGCAGTCCTTCTAGCGGGGGGGCCGGTAAGCAGTACTTC
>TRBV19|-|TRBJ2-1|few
CASSMGRNSYNEQFF
TGTGCCAGTAGTATGGGACGTAACTCCTACAATGAGCAGTTCTTC